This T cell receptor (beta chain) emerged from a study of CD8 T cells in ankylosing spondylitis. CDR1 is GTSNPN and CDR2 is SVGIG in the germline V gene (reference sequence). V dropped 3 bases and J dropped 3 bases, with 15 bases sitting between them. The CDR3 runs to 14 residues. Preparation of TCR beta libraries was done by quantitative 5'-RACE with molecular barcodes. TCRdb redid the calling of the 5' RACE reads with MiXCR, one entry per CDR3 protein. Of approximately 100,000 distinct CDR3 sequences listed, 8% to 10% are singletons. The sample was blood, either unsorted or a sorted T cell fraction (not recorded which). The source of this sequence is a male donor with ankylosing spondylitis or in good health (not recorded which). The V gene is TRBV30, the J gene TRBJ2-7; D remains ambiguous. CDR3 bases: TGTGCCTGGAGCGGTGGAGTCAAAGGCTACGAGCAGTACTTC. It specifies CAWSGGVKGYEQYF. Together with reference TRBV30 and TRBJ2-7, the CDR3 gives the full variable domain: SQTIHQWPATLVQPVGSPLSLECTVEGTSNPNLYWYRQAAGRGLQLLFYSVGIGQISSEVPQNLSASRPQDRQFILSSKKLLLSDSGFYLCAWSGGVKGYEQYFGPGTRLTVT.